Given below is one T cell receptor (beta chain) in context. The repertoire was sequenced with immunoSEQ multiplex PCR; TCRdb's copy has only in-frame clones and lacks some. The sample consists of more than 120,000 clones, around 89% of them appearing once. The CDR3 totals 17 residues. J lost 7 bases, V lost 6 bases, and 17 bases had no gene match. Looked up from germline, CDR1 is WNHNN and CDR2 is SYGVQD (reference sequence). This entry belongs to a study of blood T cell repertoires in COVID-19. The specimen was peripheral blood. This TCR derives from a human donor in a cohort sampled during active COVID-19. The chain joins TRBV10-1 to TRBJ2-1; TRBD1 agrees at 8 bases. CDR3 residues: CASRVQGARLMCNEQFF. In DNA form, the CDR3 reads TGCGCCAGCAGGGTGCAGGGGGCACGGCTCATGTGTAATGAGCAGTTCTTC.